Sequencing of this TCR beta chain was carried out in a study of cytotoxic CD8 clonotypes in ibrutinib-treated CLL. The CDR3 totals 16 residues. Trimming at V came to 0 bases and at J to 2 bases, leaving 3 bases not matched to a gene. The germline CDR1 and CDR2 sequences are SGHTS and YDEGEE. Method: immunoSEQ multiplex PCR; TCRdb's copy keeps in-frame clones and lacks some. The table lists 60,000 to 95,000 clones, roughly 85% of them singletons. The chain joins TRBV5-8 to TRBJ2-1, with 9 positions matching TRBD2. This receptor was taken from a human donor with chronic lymphocytic leukemia. The input for sequencing was PBMCs, taken after 24 months of ibrutinib treatment. The CDR3 DNA reads as TGTGCCAGCAGCTTGGGCCTAGCGGGACCCTACAATGAGCAGTTCTTC. Translating gives CASSLGLAGPYNEQFF.